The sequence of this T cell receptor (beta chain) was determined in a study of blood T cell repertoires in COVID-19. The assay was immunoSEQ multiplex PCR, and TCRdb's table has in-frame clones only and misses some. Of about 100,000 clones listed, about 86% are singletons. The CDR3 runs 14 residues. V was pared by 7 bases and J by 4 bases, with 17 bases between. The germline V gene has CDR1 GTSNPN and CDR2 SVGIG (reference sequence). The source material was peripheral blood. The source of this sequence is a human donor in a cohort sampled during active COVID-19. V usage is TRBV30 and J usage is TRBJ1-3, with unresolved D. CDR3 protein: CASQGAEVGNTIYF. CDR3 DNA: TGTGCCTCACAAGGCGCGGAGGTAGGAAACACCATATATTTT.